Detailed here is one TCR beta chain. Produced via immunoSEQ multiplex PCR; TCRdb's table is partial and in-frame only. Of roughly 160,000 clones listed, 90% are singletons. The entry originates in a study of T cell responses to AZD1222 COVID-19 vaccine. Germline V gene sequence: CDR1 LNHDA, CDR2 SQIVND (reference sequence). Trimming took 7 bases from V and 9 from J, leaving 10 bases between them. This CDR3 is built from 12 residues. The sample was peripheral blood, taken on day 0 of AZD1222 vaccination. This sequence joins TRBV19 and TRBJ1-6, with D uncertain. The TCR was taken from an adult in good health. CDR3 in amino acids: CASNGDSSPLHF. The CDR3 DNA follows: TGTGCCAGTAATGGGGATAGTTCACCCCTCCACTTT.